This T cell receptor (beta chain) was identified in a study of blood T cell repertoires in COVID-19 (dated by TCRdb to 2018 to 2021). Study-wide context: Samples from collaborators originated in the United States, Italy and Spain and spanned both the acute and convalescent phases of COVID-19. The samples were drawn from two sources: the first 160 participants of the ongoing ImmuneRACE study, and approximately 1,300 subjects contributed by 6 global collaborators. The dataset comprised deeply sampled blood TCRbeta repertoires from subjects exposed to, actively infected with, or recovered from COVID-19. HLA class I and class II types, where available, came from metadata supplied by the sample provider rather than from assay-based typing. The material from the prospective study consisted of cDNA or gDNA derived from T cells, B-cell-depleted T cells, or PBMCs. Sample metadata almost always included a de-identified subject ID, COVID-19 status, age in years and sex. A freely available public database, intended as a resource for researchers studying the immune response to SARS-CoV-2, is where the repertoires were released.

Each collaborating institution followed its own protocols to collect whole blood in K2EDTA tubes. For TCRbeta analysis, collaborators shipped samples in one of three forms: frozen whole blood, isolated PBMCs, or DNA extracted from either of those sample types. The study at large found these results: The amount of clinical and demographic metadata varied by source and participant and was provided uncurated.

TCRbeta CDR3 regions were amplified from genomic DNA using the immunoSEQ Assay, a bias-controlled multiplex PCR. For the original study's pipeline: Within the assay, amplification of reference gene primers was used to estimate how many nucleated cells each sample contained. Sequence reads were collapsed and filtered to measure the absolute abundance of every unique TCRbeta CDR3 rearrangement. For each sample, productive Simpson clonality was calculated by taking the square root of Simpson's diversity index across productive rearrangements. The table comes from immuneACCESS by way of TCRdb, which keeps in-frame sequences with V and J called. Part of the clones is missing from these tables; in studies checked, under half for an unresolved V gene and the rest for unknown reasons. That table furnishes V, J and clone size, whereas the DNA furnished D and trimming. This sample gives about 130,000 clones in total; over 75% of them show up just once. The biggest ten clones account for approximately 3.3% of the sample.

For this clone: Its antigen is unknown. Base qualities are not recorded, but no much larger clone differs from it by a single base.

The source is a woman aged 60-75 years with acute or convalescent COVID-19. The material sequenced was peripheral blood.

The CDR3 region reads CASSSARPSARQYF. Read as DNA, the sequence is TGTGCCAGCAGTTCCGCTAGGCCTAGCGCGAGACAGTACTTC. The rearrangement combines TRBV28 with TRBJ2-4; the D segment could be TRBD2, given 6 matching bases. Trimming costs V 4 bases and J 13 bases, and their ends lie 20 bases apart. The CDR3 has 14 amino acids, counting the end cysteine and phenylalanine. CDR3 DNA only is kept here, 42 bases in frame from base 1. Via the germline V gene, CDR1 is MDHEN and CDR2 SYDVKM.